This entry lists 9 T cell receptor beta chains sequenced from one sample in a study of cytomegalovirus exposure and HLA in healthy donors. Profiled with immunoSEQ multiplex PCR; TCRdb holds only in-frame clones, not every one. In the table there are about 270,000 clones, 65% to 90% of which are singletons. Source material: PBMCs. Every receptor here comes from a woman aged 18-29 years in good health and CMV-seronegative.

The chain joins TRBV5-6 to TRBJ1-5; no definite D call. The CDR3 has 14 amino acids. The germline V and J ends were trimmed by 2 bases and 2 bases, with 8 bases remaining between them. Germline values: CDR1 SGHDT, CDR2 YYEEEE. CDR3 residues: CASSFGGRNQPQHF. The DNA of the CDR3 is TGTGCCAGCAGCTTCGGAGGTCGCAATCAGCCCCAGCATTTT.

The gene calls are TRBV27 and TRBJ2-5; D may be TRBD2 (7 bases). The CDR3 extends over 17 amino acids. Per the germline V gene, CDR1 is MNHEY and CDR2 is SMNVEV (reference sequence). The V gene lost 5 bases and the J gene lost 2 bases, with 21 bases spanning the gap. Here the CDR3 reads CASSPLGGARFQETQYF. In DNA, the CDR3 is TGTGCCAGCAGTCCTCTTGGGGGGGCGCGGTTTCAAGAGACCCAGTACTTC.

A single count supports this clone. This chain joins TRBV10-2 and TRBJ2-3, with D unclear. The germline V and J ends were trimmed by 10 bases and 1 base, with 15 bases remaining between them. The CDR3 spans 14 residues. Germline loops: CDR1 WSHSY, CDR2 SAAADI. CDR3 residues: CATTAQVGTDTQYF. DNA for the CDR3: TGCGCCACCACAGCTCAGGTGGGCACAGATACGCAGTATTTT.

The chain has TRBV5-1 and TRBJ1-2; 10 nucleotides match TRBD1. The germline CDR1 and CDR2 sequences are SGHRS and YFSETQ. The CDR3 length is 15 residues. With V trimmed by 4 bases and J by 3 bases, 6 bases remained unmatched. Written as DNA, the CDR3 is TGCGCCAGCAGCGAATTGACAGGGGGCGACTATGGCTACACCTTC. Translated: CASSELTGGDYGYTF.

The rearrangement links TRBV18 to TRBJ2-7, with 12 bases fitting TRBD1. In germline, CDR1 is KGHSH, CDR2 LQKENI. Trimming at V came to 0 bases and at J to 6 bases, leaving 3 bases not matched to a gene. The CDR3 contains 15 residues. The CDR3 DNA sequence: TGTGCCAGCTCACCACCAGGGACAGGGGGCGGCGAGCAGTACTTC. Residues: CASSPPGTGGGEQYF. Drawing the rest from reference TRBV18 and TRBJ2-7, the complete variable domain is NAGVMQNPRHLVRRRGQEARLRCSPMKGHSHVYWYRQLPEEGLKFMVYLQKENIIDESGMPKERFSAEFPKEGPSILRIQQVVRGDSAAYFCASSPPGTGGGEQYFGPGTRLTVT.

The chain couples TRBV19 to TRBJ2-7; tentatively, D is TRBD2 (5 bases). V was trimmed by 7 bases and J by 4 bases, leaving 14 bases between them. CDR1 is LNHDA, CDR2 SQIVND, per germline (reference sequence). The CDR3 length is 13 residues. The CDR3 DNA is TGTGCCAGTACGCCCGGGATTGGATACGAGCAGTACTTC. It encodes CASTPGIGYEQYF.

Concerning this clone itself: Its ends do not fully match the called genes, so a read error is possible. CDR3 sequence (DNA): TGTGCCAGCACGGGACATGGGCGATCCTCCGAGCAGTACTTC. Encoded protein: CASTGHGRSSEQYF. The chain carries TRBV6-5 and TRBJ2-7, with D possibly matching TRBD1 (6 bases). The CDR3 has 14 amino acids. From germline, CDR1 is MNHEY and CDR2 SVGAGI.

The CDR3 DNA reads as TGTGCCAGCAGCTTCTACCAACAGCAGTACTTC. Translation: CASSFYQQQYF. The rearrangement links TRBV7-2 to TRBJ2-7; D gene ambiguous. CDR3 length: 11 amino acids. Germline CDR1 is SGHTA and CDR2 is FQGNSA. Trimming took 3 bases from V and 8 from J, leaving 8 bases between them.

The CDR3 DNA follows: TGTGCCAGCTCACCACCGAAGGGGGCTGGTGATACGCAGTATTTT. Protein sequence: CASSPPKGAGDTQYF. This chain links TRBV18 with TRBJ2-3; 7 bases are shared with TRBD1. CDR3 length: 15 amino acids. V was clipped by 0 bases and J by 6 bases; unmatched bases: 6. CDR1 and CDR2 (germline): KGHSH, LQKENI.